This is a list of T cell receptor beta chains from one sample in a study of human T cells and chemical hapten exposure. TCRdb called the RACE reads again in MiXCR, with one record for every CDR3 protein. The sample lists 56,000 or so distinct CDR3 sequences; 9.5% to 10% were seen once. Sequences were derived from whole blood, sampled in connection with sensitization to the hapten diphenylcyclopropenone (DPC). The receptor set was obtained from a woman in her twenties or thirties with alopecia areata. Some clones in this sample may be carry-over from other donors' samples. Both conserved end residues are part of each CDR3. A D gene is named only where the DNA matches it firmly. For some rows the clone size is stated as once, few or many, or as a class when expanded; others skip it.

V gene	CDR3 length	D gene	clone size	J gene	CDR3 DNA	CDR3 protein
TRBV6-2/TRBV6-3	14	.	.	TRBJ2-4	TGTGCCAGCAGTAATGGACAGCTCAAAAACATTCAGTACTTC	CASSNGQLKNIQYF
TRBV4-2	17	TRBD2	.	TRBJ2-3	TGTGCCAGCAGCCGCGGACTAGCGGGACCAAGCACAGATACGCAGTATTTT	CASSRGLAGPSTDTQYF
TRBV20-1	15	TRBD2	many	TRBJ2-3	TGCAGTGCTAGAGATCGGACTAGCGGGGTGGATACGCAGTATTTT	CSARDRTSGVDTQYF
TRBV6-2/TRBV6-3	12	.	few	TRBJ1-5	TGTGCCAGCACTAAAGGCGAGCAGCCCCAGCATTTT	CASTKGEQPQHF
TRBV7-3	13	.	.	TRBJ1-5	TGTGCCAGCAGCTTAGGATCGGGGTCACCCCAGCATTTT	CASSLGSGSPQHF
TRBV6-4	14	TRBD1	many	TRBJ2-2	TGTGCCAGCAGAGGACAGGGGATTACCGGGGAGCTGTTTTTT	CASRGQGITGELFF
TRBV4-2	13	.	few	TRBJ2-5	TGTGCCAGCAGCCCCCCGGATCCGGAGACCCAGTACTTC	CASSPPDPETQYF
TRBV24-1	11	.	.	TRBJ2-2	TGTGCCACCAGTGCCGGCGGGGAGCTGTTTTTT	CATSAGGELFF
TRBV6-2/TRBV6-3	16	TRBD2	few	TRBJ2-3	TGTGCCAGCAGTTACCCCGCGGGGGGGCCCGAAGATACGCAGTATTTT	CASSYPAGGPEDTQYF
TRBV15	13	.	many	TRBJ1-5	TGTGCCACCAGCAGAGATTTCAATCAGCCCCAGCATTTT	CATSRDFNQPQHF
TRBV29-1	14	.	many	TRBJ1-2	TGCAGCGTCGAATCCGGGACCCAGGCGGGTGGCTACACCTTC	CSVESGTQAGGYTF
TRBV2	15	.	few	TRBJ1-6	TGTGCCAGCAGTGAACAGGGTATCGGGAATTCACCCCTCCACTTT	CASSEQGIGNSPLHF
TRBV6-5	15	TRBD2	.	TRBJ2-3	TGTGCCAGCAGTTCCACCGGGACTAGGTCAGATACGCAGTATTTT	CASSSTGTRSDTQYF
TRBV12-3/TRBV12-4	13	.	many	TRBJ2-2	TGTGCCAGCCAACGATCCGGGACTTGGGAGCTGTTTTTT	CASQRSGTWELFF
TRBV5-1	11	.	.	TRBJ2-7	TGCGCCAGCAGCTGGGCGGGCGAGCAGTACTTC	CASSWAGEQYF
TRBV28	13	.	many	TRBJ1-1	TGTGCCAGCAGTCTAACAGGGCCGCGTGAAGCTTTCTTT	CASSLTGPREAFF
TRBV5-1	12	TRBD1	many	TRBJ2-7	TGCGCCAGCAGCGGGGACAGGGACGAGCAGTACTTC	CASSGDRDEQYF
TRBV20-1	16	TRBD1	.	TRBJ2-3	TGCAGTGCTAGCCAACCGACAGGGGCGAACACAGATACGCAGTATTTT	CSASQPTGANTDTQYF
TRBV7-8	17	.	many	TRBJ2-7	TGTGCCAGCAGCCCACATCGTGGGGGCCCCACCACCTACGAGCAGTACTTC	CASSPHRGGPTTYEQYF
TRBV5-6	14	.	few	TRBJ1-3	TGTGCCAGCAGCTTGGTTCAGGCCGGAAACACCATATATTTT	CASSLVQAGNTIYF
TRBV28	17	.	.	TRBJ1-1	TGTGCCAGCAGTTCCGGCCTAGGGGGAGAATGGAACACTGAAGCTTTCTTT	CASSSGLGGEWNTEAFF
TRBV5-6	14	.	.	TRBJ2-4	TGTGCCAGCAGCTTGTTTGGGGGCCAAAACATTCAGTACTTC	CASSLFGGQNIQYF
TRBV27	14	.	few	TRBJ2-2	TGTGCCGACTTACCCAGGGAAAAGGTCGGGGAGCTGTTTTTT	CADLPREKVGELFF
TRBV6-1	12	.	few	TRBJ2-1	TGTGCCAGCAGCCTCCCGGGCTATGAGCAGTTCTTC	CASSLPGYEQFF
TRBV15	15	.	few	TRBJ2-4	TGTGCCACCAGCAGAGCCCAGCTTCCCCCCCCCATTCAGTACTTC	CATSRAQLPPPIQYF
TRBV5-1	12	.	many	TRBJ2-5	TGCGCCAGCTCTCGGAGCCAAGAGACCCAGTACTTC	CASSRSQETQYF
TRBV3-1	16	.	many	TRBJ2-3	TGTGCCAGCAGCCAAGGGGCAGCGACTAGCACAGATACGCAGTATTTT	CASSQGAATSTDTQYF
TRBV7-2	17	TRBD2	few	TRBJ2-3	TGTGCCAGCAGCCCTCCCGGACTAGCGGGGGGCACAGATACGCAGTATTTT	CASSPPGLAGGTDTQYF
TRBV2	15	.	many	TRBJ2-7	TGTGCCAGCAGTGGGCAACAGGGCAACTCCTACGAGCAGTACTTC	CASSGQQGNSYEQYF
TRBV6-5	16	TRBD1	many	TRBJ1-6	TGTGCCAGCAGTTACGGGGACAGGGCGCCTAATTCACCCCTCCACTTT	CASSYGDRAPNSPLHF
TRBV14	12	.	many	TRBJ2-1	TGTGCCAGCAGTCAAGTCCATGATGAGCAGTTCTTC	CASSQVHDEQFF
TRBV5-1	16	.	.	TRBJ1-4	TGCGCCAGCAGCTTGGTGGCGGGAGCTCTGCGAGAAAAACTGTTTTTT	CASSLVAGALREKLFF
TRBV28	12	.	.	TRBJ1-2	TGTGCCAGCAGTTTAGGGAATTATGGCTACACCTTC	CASSLGNYGYTF
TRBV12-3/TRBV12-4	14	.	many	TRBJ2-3	TGTGCCAGCAGTTACTCTGGGCACACAGATACGCAGTATTTT	CASSYSGHTDTQYF
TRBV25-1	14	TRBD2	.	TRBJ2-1	TGTGCCAGCAGTCTAGCGGGGGGCACCAATGAGCAGTTCTTC	CASSLAGGTNEQFF
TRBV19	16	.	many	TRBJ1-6	TGTGCCAGTACCCCAGGACCCGGCAGGGAAGGATCACCCCTCCACTTT	CASTPGPGREGSPLHF